The rows below give T cell receptor beta chains drawn from one sample of a study of T cells after yellow fever vaccination. TCRdb re-called the 5' RACE reads through MiXCR, storing one row per CDR3 protein. This sample yields 360,000 or so distinct CDR3 sequences, of which approximately 10% are seen a single time; roughly 18% belongs to the top ten. The sample in question was PBMCs, obtained on the day of the first yellow fever vaccination. These receptors were taken from a man younger than 35 who received the YFV17D yellow fever vaccine. CDR3s include the opening cysteine and the closing phenylalanine or tryptophan. D genes are given only for firm matches. A row's size may be missing; if present it is once, few, many or a size class.

>TRBV20-1|few|TRBJ1-1|-
CSSTRQGTGTEAFF
TGCAGCTCGACTCGGCAGGGGACGGGTACTGAAGCTTTCTTT
>TRBV4-1|once|TRBJ1-1|-
CASSQAELNTEAFF
TGCGCCAGCAGCCAAGCGGAGTTAAACACTGAAGCTTTCTTT
>TRBV3-1|-|TRBJ2-7|-
CASSRTSSYEQYF
TGTGCCAGCAGTCGAACTAGCTCCTACGAGCAGTACTTC
>TRBV20-1|-|TRBJ1-2|-
CSARRGLANYGYTF
TGCAGTGCTAGAAGGGGATTAGCCAACTATGGCTACACCTTC
>TRBV12-3/TRBV12-4|few|TRBJ1-3|-
CASRTTGTGNTIYF
TGTGCCAGCAGGACAACGGGTACTGGAAACACCATATATTTT
>TRBV12-3/TRBV12-4|few|TRBJ1-1|-
CASSSPTTVNTEAFF
TGTGCCAGCAGTTCCCCGACAACAGTGAACACTGAAGCTTTCTTT
>TRBV6-5|few|TRBJ2-7|-
CASSWGRGGYEQYF
TGTGCCAGCAGTTGGGGCAGGGGGGGGTACGAGCAGTACTTC
>TRBV6-2/TRBV6-3|-|TRBJ1-2|-
CASSYGQTANYGYTF
TGTGCCAGCAGTTACGGGCAGACAGCTAACTATGGCTACACCTTC
>TRBV4-1|-|TRBJ1-5|-
CASSPRHLSNQPQHF
TGCGCCAGCAGCCCCCGACACCTTAGCAATCAGCCCCAGCATTTT
>TRBV4-1|many|TRBJ2-2|-
CASSHGEGTGELFF
TGCGCCAGCAGCCATGGAGAGGGTACCGGGGAGCTGTTTTTT
>TRBV9|few|TRBJ2-3|TRBD2
CASSAPLGRGGGRTDTQYF
TGTGCCAGCAGCGCTCCTTTGGGGCGCGGGGGAGGTAGGACAGATACGCAGTATTTT
>TRBV7-3|-|TRBJ2-1|-
CASSLGGGGHREQFF
TGTGCCAGCAGCTTAGGTGGGGGGGGGCACCGGGAGCAGTTCTTC
>TRBV4-1|few|TRBJ2-4|TRBD2
CASSQGTRGEWAAKNIQYF
TGCGCCAGCAGCCAAGGAACCCGGGGGGAGTGGGCGGCCAAAAACATTCAGTACTTC
>TRBV6-2/TRBV6-3|-|TRBJ2-3|-
CASSTANTQYF
TGTGCCAGCTCGACAGCGAATACGCAGTATTTT
>TRBV11-1|-|TRBJ2-7|TRBD2
CASSPRTSGTSYEQYF
TGTGCCAGCAGCCCCAGGACTAGCGGGACTTCCTACGAGCAGTACTTC
>TRBV7-9|few|TRBJ2-3|-
CASSLGYADTQYF
TGTGCCAGCAGCTTAGGATACGCAGATACGCAGTATTTT
>TRBV7-2|few|TRBJ1-5|-
CASSLQRASGPQHF
TGTGCCAGCAGCCTCCAACGGGCATCAGGGCCCCAGCATTTT
>TRBV7-2|-|TRBJ2-1|-
CASSLRQGVNEQFF
TGTGCCAGCAGCTTAAGGCAGGGTGTCAATGAGCAGTTCTTC
>TRBV24-1|few|TRBJ1-5|-
CATSESMGTDSNQPQHF
TGTGCCACCAGTGAATCAATGGGGACGGATAGCAATCAGCCCCAGCATTTT
>TRBV6-6|-|TRBJ2-5|-
CASSYLQETQYF
TGTGCCAGCAGTTACTTACAAGAGACCCAGTACTTC
>TRBV19|few|TRBJ1-5|-
CASSPIQGVGQPQHF
TGTGCCAGTAGTCCGATACAGGGAGTCGGTCAGCCCCAGCATTTT
>TRBV4-1|few|TRBJ2-2|-
CASSLRGGGSGELFF
TGCGCCAGCAGCCTCAGGGGCGGTGGGTCCGGGGAGCTGTTTTTT
>TRBV27|-|TRBJ2-3|-
CASSFGGNTDTQYF
TGTGCCAGCAGTTTCGGCGGGAACACAGATACGCAGTATTTT
>TRBV12-3/TRBV12-4|-|TRBJ1-3|-
CASSLVGGTGNTIYF
TGTGCCAGCAGTTTAGTTGGGGGAACTGGAAACACCATATATTTT
>TRBV28|-|TRBJ1-1|-
CASSFFLSEGNTEAFF
TGTGCCAGCAGTTTCTTTCTGTCGGAGGGGAACACTGAAGCTTTCTTT
>TRBV5-1|few|TRBJ2-7|TRBD2
CASSPGGPYEQYF
TGCGCCAGCAGCCCGGGGGGTCCCTACGAGCAGTACTTC
>TRBV15|few|TRBJ1-2|TRBD1
CATSRDSGTGNGYTF
TGTGCCACCAGCAGAGATAGTGGGACAGGGAATGGCTACACCTTC
>TRBV21-1|-|TRBJ2-1|-
CASSKVVRTDEQFF
TGTGCCAGCAGCAAAGTAGTCCGCACCGATGAGCAGTTCTTC
>TRBV29-1|-|TRBJ2-1|-
CSVENGRGNEQFF
TGCAGCGTTGAGAACGGTAGGGGGAATGAGCAGTTCTTC